This T cell receptor (beta chain) is from a study of T cell repertoires in cytomegalovirus infection. Study information: Recently identified HLA-C-restricted CMV epitopes were among the peptides used. Study conclusions and caveats: CMV-specific HLA-C-restricted TCR beta clonotypes dominated the ex vivo response. Accumulated public TCR beta family frequency recognized individuals carrying CMV together with the relevant HLA.

Germline CDR1 and CDR2: SGHTA and FQGNSA. The CDR3 has 13 residues. Trimming took 3 bases from V and 1 from J, leaving 7 bases between them. This clonotype was recorded many times. Its specificity is unknown. TCRdb called the reads again in MiXCR, with one record for every CDR3 protein. The sample consists of about 500,000 distinct CDR3 sequences, around 30% of them appearing once. The sample was cultured PBMCs, taken from culture after CMV antigen stimulation. The chain combines TRBV7-2 with TRBJ2-7; no reliable D call. This TCR derives from a human donor in good health (CMV status not recorded). Some clones in this sample may be carry-over from other donors' samples. CDR3 nucleotides: TGTGCCAGCAGCTTGACGGCTTCCTACGAGCAGTACGTC. Its translation is CASSLTASYEQYV.